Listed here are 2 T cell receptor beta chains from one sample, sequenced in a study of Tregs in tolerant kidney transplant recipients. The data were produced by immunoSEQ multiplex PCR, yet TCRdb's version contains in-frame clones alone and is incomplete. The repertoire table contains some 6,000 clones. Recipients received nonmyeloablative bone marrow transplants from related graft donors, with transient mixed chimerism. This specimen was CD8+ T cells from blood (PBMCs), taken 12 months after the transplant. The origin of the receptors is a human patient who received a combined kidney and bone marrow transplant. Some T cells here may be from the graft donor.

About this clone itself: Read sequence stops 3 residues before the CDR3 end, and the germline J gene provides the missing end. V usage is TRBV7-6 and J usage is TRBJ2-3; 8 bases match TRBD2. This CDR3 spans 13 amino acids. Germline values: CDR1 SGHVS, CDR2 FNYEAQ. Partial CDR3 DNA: TGTGCCAGCAGCTTAGAACTAGCGGAGACG. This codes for CASSLELAET. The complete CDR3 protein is CASSLELAETQYF.

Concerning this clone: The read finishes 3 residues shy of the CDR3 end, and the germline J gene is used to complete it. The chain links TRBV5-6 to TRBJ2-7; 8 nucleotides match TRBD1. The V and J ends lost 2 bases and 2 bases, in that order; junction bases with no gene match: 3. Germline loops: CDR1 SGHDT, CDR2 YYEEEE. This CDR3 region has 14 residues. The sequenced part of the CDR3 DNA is TGTGCCAGCAGCTTTGGACAGGGACCCTACGAG. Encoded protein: CASSFGQGPYE. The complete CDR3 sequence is CASSFGQGPYEQYF.